These 12 T cell receptor beta chains were sequenced from one sample in a study of OX40 agonist ivuxolimab in advanced cancers. This table comes from immunoSEQ multiplex PCR, and its TCRdb copy is limited to in-frame clones, with some not included. This table has around 67,000 clones, roughly nine tenths appearing once. The sample in question was CD4+ or CD8+ T cells sorted from blood, obtained in a trial of the OX40 agonist ivuxolimab. The receptors were sampled from an adult with an advanced solid tumor such as melanoma, head and neck, liver or kidney cancer.

The gene calls are TRBV27 and TRBJ2-2, with TRBD1 matching 8 bases. Germline CDR1 and CDR2: MNHEY and SMNVEV (reference sequence). The junction had 4 bases not matched to a gene; V was cut back by 1 base and J by 0 bases. CDR3 length: 17 amino acids. CDR3 sequence reads: CASSLWGRGPNTGELFF. The DNA for the CDR3 is TGTGCCAGCAGTTTATGGGGCAGGGGGCCGAACACCGGGGAGCTGTTTTTT.

The chain couples TRBV18 to TRBJ1-5; TRBD1 might be the D (5 bases). This CDR3 region has 13 residues. V was clipped by 5 bases and J by 5 bases, with 10 bases between them. The germline V gene encodes CDR1 KGHSH and CDR2 LQKENI. CDR3: CASSGTADQPQHF. In nucleotides, the CDR3 is TGTGCCAGCTCAGGGACGGCTGATCAGCCCCAGCATTTT.

V gene TRBV5-1 combines with J gene TRBJ1-5; a possible D gene is TRBD1 (6 bases). Trimming took 4 bases from V and 4 from J, leaving 12 bases between them. CDR1 is SGHRS and CDR2 is YFSETQ in the germline V gene. The CDR3 contains 14 residues. The CDR3 here is CASSAGQSNQPQHF. The CDR3 bases are TGCGCCAGCAGCGCCGGACAGTCTAATCAGCCCCAGCATTTT.

The V and J genes are TRBV29-1 and TRBJ1-1; 7 bases fit TRBD1. The CDR3 contains 14 residues. Germline V gene lookup returns CDR1 SQVTM and CDR2 ANQGSEA. J lost 7 bases, V lost 5 bases, and 13 bases had no gene match. This chain's CDR3 is CSVFRGSPLGEAFF. The CDR3 coding sequence is TGCAGCGTTTTCAGGGGGTCTCCCCTCGGTGAAGCTTTCTTT.

J is TRBJ2-7 and V is TRBV21-1; no check of the table's D call, TRBD2, against the DNA was made. TRBV21-1 is recorded as a pseudogene. The CDR3 length is 19 residues. In nucleotides, the CDR3 is TGTGCCAGCAGCAAAATAGGACTAGCGGGGGGGCCGAAGAACTACGAGCAGTACTTC. Its translation: CASSKIGLAGGPKNYEQYF.

In DNA, the CDR3 is TGCGCCAGCAGCTTGTGGGCTAGCGGGAGTGGCGAGCAGTACTTC. It is translated as CASSLWASGSGEQYF. V is TRBV5-1 and J is TRBJ2-7; 10 nucleotides line up with TRBD2. J gave up 6 bases and V 1 base, and 7 bases lay outside the gene matches. The length of the CDR3 is 15 residues. Germline CDR1 and CDR2: SGHRS and YFSETQ.

The chain combines TRBV11-3 with TRBJ2-1; D uncertain. Per the germline V gene, CDR1 is SGHNT and CDR2 is YENEEA. The germline V and J ends were trimmed by 8 bases and 5 bases, with 16 bases remaining between them. The CDR3 runs 14 residues. CDR3 region: CASGIMPRNNEQFF. DNA of the CDR3: TGTGCCAGCGGGATAATGCCTAGGAACAATGAGCAGTTCTTC.

This chain links TRBV27 with TRBJ1-1; 10 bases match TRBD1. J gave up 4 bases and V 5 bases, and 7 bases lay outside the gene matches. Germline CDR1 and CDR2: MNHEY and SMNVEV (reference sequence). The CDR3 has 15 amino acids. CDR3: CASSAHRTGGTEAFF. Here the CDR3 DNA reads TGTGCCAGCAGTGCTCACCGGACAGGGGGCACTGAAGCTTTCTTT.

The gene calls are TRBV5-5 and TRBJ1-3, with unresolved D. There are 17 residues in the CDR3. The V end lost 2 bases, the J end lost 0 bases, and 15 bases lay between the germline ends. Germline V CDR1 and CDR2: SGHKS, YYEKEE (reference sequence). This chain's CDR3 is CASSFFLLGSSGNTIYF. The CDR3 nucleotides are TGTGCCAGCAGCTTTTTTTTGTTGGGTAGCTCTGGAAACACCATATATTTT.

The chain links TRBV7-2 to TRBJ2-2; 11 positions agree with TRBD2. The CDR3 covers 17 residues. V was clipped by 1 base and J by 5 bases; unmatched bases: 6. CDR1 and CDR2 (germline): SGHTA, FQGNSA. This CDR3 is CASSLGTSGGPTGELFF. CDR3 bases: TGTGCCAGCAGCTTAGGTACTAGCGGGGGCCCGACCGGGGAGCTGTTTTTT. Supplemented by reference TRBV7-2 and TRBJ2-2, the full variable domain reads GAGVSQSPSNKVTEKGKDVELRCDPISGHTALYWYRQSLGQGLEFLIYFQGNSAPDKSGLPSDRFSAERTGGSVSTLTIQRTQQEDSAVYLCASSLGTSGGPTGELFFGEGSRLTVL.

This sequence joins TRBV6-1 and TRBJ2-2; D is possibly TRBD2 (6 bases). Looked up from germline, CDR1 is MNHNS and CDR2 is SASEGT. The CDR3 runs 15 residues. V lost 3 bases to trimming and J lost 3 bases, with 11 bases between them. In DNA form, the CDR3 reads TGTGCCAGCAGTGAGGCTAGCGAGTACACCGGGGAGCTGTTTTTT. Protein sequence: CASSEASEYTGELFF.

CDR3 DNA sequence: TGTGCCAGCAGCTTAGGGGGTGACACTGAAGCTTTCTTT. Its protein is CASSLGGDTEAFF. The gene calls are TRBV7-3 and TRBJ1-1; maybe TRBD1 (5 bases). CDR3 length: 13 amino acids. Germline V gene data show CDR1 as SGHTA and CDR2 as FQGTGA. The V end was cut by 2 bases, the J end by 3 bases, with 7 bases between.